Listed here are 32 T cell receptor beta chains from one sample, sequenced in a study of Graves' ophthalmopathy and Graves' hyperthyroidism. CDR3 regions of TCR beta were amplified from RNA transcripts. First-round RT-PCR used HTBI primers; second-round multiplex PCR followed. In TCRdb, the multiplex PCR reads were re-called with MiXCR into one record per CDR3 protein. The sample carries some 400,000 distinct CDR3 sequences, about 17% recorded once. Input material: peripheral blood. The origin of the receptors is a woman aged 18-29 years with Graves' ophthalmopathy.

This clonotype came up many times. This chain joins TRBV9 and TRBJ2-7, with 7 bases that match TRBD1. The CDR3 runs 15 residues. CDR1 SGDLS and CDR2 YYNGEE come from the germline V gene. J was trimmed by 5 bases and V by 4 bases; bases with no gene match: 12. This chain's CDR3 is CASSPRVGGKDEQYF. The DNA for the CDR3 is TGTGCCAGCAGCCCGCGTGTAGGGGGCAAGGACGAGCAGTACTTC.

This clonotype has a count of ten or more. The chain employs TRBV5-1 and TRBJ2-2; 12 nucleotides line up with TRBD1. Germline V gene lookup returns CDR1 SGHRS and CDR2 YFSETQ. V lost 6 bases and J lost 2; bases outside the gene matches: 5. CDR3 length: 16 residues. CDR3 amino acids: CASNRDRGPNTGELFF. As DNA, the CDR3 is TGCGCCAGCAACCGGGACAGGGGGCCTAACACCGGGGAGCTGTTTTTT.

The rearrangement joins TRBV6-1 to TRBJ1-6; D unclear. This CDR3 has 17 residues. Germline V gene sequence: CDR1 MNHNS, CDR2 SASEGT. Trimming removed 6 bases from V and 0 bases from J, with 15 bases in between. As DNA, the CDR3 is TGTGCCAGCAGGCCCTCCTCCGGGAACTCCTATAATTCACCCCTCCACTTT. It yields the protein CASRPSSGNSYNSPLHF.

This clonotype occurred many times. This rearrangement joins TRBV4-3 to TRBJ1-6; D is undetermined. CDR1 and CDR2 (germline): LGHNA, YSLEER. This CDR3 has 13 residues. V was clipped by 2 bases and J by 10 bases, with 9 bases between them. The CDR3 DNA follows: TGCGCCAGCAGCCAATCTGATAGATCACCCCTCCACTTT. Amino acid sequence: CASSQSDRSPLHF.

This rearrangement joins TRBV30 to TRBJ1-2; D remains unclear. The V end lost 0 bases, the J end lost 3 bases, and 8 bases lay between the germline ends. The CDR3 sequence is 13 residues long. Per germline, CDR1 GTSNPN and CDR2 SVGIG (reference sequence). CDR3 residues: CAWSVVLDYGYTF. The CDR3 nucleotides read TGTGCCTGGAGTGTGGTCCTGGACTATGGCTACACCTTC.

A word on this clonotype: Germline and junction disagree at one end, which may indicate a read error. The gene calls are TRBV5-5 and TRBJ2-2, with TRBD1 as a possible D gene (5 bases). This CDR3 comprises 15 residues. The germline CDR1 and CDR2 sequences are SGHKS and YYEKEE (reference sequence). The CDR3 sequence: CASSLAQGNTAELFF. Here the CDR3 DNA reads TGTGCCAGCAGCTTGGCGCAGGGTAACACCGCGGAGCTGTTTTTT.

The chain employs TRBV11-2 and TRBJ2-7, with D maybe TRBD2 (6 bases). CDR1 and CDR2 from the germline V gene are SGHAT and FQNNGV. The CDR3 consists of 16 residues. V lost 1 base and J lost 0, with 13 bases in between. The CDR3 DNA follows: TGTGCCAGCAGCTTAGGGGCTAGCGCCCTCTCCTACGAGCAGTACTTC. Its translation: CASSLGASALSYEQYF.

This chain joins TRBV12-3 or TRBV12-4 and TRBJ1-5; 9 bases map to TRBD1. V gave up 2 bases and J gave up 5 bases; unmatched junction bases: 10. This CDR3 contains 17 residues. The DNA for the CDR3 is TGTGCCAGCAGTTTAAATGTCGGGGGGACAGGGTATCAGCCCCAGCATTTT. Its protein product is CASSLNVGGTGYQPQHF.

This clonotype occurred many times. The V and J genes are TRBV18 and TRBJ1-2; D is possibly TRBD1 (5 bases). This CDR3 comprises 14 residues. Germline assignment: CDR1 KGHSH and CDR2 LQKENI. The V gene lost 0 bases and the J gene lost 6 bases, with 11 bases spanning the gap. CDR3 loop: CASSPPVAGNGYTF. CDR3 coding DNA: TGTGCCAGCTCACCACCGGTAGCAGGGAATGGCTACACCTTC.

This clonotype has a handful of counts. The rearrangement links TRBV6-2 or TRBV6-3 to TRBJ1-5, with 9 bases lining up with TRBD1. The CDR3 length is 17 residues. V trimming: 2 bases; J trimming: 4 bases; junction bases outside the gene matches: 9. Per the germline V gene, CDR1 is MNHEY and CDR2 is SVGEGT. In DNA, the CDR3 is TGTGCCAGCAGTTACCTCCCGGGACAGGGCAAAAATCAGCCCCAGCATTTT. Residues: CASSYLPGQGKNQPQHF.

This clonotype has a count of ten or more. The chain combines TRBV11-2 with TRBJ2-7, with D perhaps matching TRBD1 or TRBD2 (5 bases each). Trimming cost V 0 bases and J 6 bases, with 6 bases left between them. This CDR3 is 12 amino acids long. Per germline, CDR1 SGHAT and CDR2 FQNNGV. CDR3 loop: CASSLDGTEQYF. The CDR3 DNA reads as TGTGCCAGCAGCTTAGACGGGACCGAGCAGTACTTC.

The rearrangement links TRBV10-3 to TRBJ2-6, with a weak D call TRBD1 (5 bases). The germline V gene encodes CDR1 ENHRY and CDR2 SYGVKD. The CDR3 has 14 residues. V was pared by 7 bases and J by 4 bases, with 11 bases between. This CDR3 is CAINGAKGANVLTF. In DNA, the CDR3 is TGTGCCATCAATGGGGCCAAGGGGGCCAACGTCCTGACTTTC.

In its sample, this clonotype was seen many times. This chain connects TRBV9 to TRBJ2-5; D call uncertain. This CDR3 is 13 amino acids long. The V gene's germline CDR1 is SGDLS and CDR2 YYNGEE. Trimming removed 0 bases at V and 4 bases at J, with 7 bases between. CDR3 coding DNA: TGTGCCAGCAGCGTAGGCCCAGGAGAGACCCAGTACTTC. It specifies CASSVGPGETQYF.

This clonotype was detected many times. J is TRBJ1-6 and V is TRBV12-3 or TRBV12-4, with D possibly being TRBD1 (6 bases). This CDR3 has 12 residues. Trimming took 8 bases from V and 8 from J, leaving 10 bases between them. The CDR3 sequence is CASGQPHSPLHF. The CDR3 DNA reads TGTGCCAGCGGACAGCCGCATTCACCCCTCCACTTT.

The chain's CDR3 is CASSPGTSYTEAFF. CDR3 coding DNA: TGTGCCAGCAGCCCCGGGACGTCGTACACTGAAGCTTTCTTT. The chain combines TRBV27 with TRBJ1-1, with TRBD1 as a possible D gene (5 bases). The CDR3 loop spans 14 amino acids. Germline V gene sequence: CDR1 MNHEY, CDR2 SMNVEV (reference sequence). V shed 6 bases and J shed 3 bases, with 14 bases lying between them.

The CDR3 loop reads CASIRKGLSFPGELFF. The CDR3 bases are TGTGCCAGCATCCGAAAGGGACTCAGCTTTCCCGGGGAGCTGTTTTTT. The gene calls are TRBV11-2 and TRBJ2-2; possible D gene TRBD2, 6 bases. The CDR3 is 16 amino acids. Trimming took 7 bases from V and 6 from J, leaving 21 bases between them. The germline V gene has CDR1 SGHAT and CDR2 FQNNGV.

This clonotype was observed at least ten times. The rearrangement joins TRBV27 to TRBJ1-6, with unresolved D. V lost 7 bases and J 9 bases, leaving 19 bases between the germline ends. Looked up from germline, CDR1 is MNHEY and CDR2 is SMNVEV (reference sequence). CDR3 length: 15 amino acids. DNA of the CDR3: TGTGCCAGCAAAATTAGGGTTACTAATCTTTCACCCCTCCACTTT. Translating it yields CASKIRVTNLSPLHF.

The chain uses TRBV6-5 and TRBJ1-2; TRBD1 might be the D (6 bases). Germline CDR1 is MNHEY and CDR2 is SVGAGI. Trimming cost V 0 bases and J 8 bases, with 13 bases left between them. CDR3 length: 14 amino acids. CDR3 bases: TGTGCCAGCAGTTACTCCGCAGGGGCGCAAGGCTACACCTTC. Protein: CASSYSAGAQGYTF.

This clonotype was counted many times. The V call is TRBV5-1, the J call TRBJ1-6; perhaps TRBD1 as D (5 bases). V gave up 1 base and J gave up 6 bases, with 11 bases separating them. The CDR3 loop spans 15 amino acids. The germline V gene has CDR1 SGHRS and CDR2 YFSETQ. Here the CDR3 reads CASSLRPGRNSPLHF. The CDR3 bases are TGCGCCAGCAGCTTGAGGCCAGGGCGTAATTCACCCCTCCACTTT. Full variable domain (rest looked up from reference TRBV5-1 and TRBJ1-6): KAGVTQTPRYLIKTRGQQVTLSCSPISGHRSVSWYQQTPGQGLQFLFEYFSETQRNKGNFPGRFSGRQFSNSRSEMNVSTLELGDSALYLCASSLRPGRNSPLHFGNGTRLTVT.

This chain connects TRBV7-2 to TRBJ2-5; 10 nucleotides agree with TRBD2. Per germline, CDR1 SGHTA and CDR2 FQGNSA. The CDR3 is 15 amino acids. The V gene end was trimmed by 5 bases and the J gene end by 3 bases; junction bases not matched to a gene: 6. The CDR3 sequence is CASSTAGLAEETQYF. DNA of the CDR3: TGTGCCAGCAGCACGGCCGGACTAGCGGAAGAGACCCAGTACTTC.

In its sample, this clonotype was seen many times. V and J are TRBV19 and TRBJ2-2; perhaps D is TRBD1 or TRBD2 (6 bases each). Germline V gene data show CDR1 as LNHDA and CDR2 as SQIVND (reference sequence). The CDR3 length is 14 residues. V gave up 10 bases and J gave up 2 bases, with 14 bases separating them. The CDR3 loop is CAMSQGTNTGELFF. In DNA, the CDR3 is TGTGCCATGAGCCAGGGGACTAACACCGGGGAGCTGTTTTTT. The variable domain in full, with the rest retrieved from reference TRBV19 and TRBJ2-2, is DGGITQSPKYLFRKEGQNVTLSCEQNLNHDAMYWYRQDPGQGLRLIYYSQIVNDFQKGDIAEGYSVSREKKESFPLTVTSAQKNPTAFYLCAMSQGTNTGELFFGEGSRLTVL.

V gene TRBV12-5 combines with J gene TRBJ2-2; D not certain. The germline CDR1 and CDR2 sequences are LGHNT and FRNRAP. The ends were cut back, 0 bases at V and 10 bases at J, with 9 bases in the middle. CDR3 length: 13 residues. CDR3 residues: CASGLVPFPELFF. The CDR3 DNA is TGTGCTAGTGGTTTGGTCCCGTTCCCGGAGCTGTTTTTT.

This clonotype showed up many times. CDR3 nucleotide sequence: TGTGCCAGCAGCTTAGGACAGGGGAAAGGTCAGCCCCAGCATTTT. This gives the protein CASSLGQGKGQPQHF. The J gene is TRBJ1-5, the V gene TRBV7-8; 8 nucleotides match TRBD1. The CDR3 runs 15 residues. Germline lookup yields CDR1 SGHVS and CDR2 FQNEAQ. V shed 1 base and J 6 bases; nucleotides not matched to a gene: 5. Together with reference TRBV7-8 and TRBJ1-5, the CDR3 gives the full variable domain: GAGVSQSPRYKVAKRGQDVALRCDPISGHVSLFWYQQALGQGPEFLTYFQNEAQLDKSGLPSDRFFAERPEGSVSTLKIQRTQQEDSAVYLCASSLGQGKGQPQHFGDGTRLSIL.

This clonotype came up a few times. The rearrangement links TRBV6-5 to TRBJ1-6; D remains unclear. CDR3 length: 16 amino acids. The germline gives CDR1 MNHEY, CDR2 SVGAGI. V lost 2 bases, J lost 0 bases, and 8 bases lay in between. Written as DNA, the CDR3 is TGTGCCAGCAGTTACGCCGAGAGCTCCTATAATTCACCCCTCCACTTT. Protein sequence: CASSYAESSYNSPLHF.

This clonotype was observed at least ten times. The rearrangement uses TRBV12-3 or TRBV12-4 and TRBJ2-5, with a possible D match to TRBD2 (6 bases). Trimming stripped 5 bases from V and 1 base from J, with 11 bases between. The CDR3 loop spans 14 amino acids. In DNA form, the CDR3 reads TGTGCCAGCAGTATATCCGGGGGCCAAGAGACCCAGTACTTC. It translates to CASSISGGQETQYF.

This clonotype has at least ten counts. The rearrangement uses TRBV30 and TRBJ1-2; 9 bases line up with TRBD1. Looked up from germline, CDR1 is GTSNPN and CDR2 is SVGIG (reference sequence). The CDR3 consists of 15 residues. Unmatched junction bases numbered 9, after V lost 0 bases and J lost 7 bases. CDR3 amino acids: CAWSVFGTGQPGYTF. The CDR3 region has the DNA TGTGCCTGGAGTGTATTCGGGACAGGGCAACCTGGCTACACCTTC.

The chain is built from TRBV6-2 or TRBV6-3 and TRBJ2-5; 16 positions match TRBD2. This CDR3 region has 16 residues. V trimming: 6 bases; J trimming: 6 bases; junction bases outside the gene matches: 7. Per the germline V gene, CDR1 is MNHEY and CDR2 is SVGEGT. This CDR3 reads CASRMGLAGGPKTQYF. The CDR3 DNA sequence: TGTGCCAGCAGGATGGGACTAGCGGGGGGGCCGAAGACCCAGTACTTC.

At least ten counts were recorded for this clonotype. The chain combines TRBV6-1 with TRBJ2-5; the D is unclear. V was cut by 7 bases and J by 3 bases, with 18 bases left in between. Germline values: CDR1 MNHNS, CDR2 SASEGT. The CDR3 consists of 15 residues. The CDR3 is CASTKRWGTKETQYF. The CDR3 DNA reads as TGTGCCAGCACCAAAAGGTGGGGTACGAAAGAGACCCAGTACTTC.

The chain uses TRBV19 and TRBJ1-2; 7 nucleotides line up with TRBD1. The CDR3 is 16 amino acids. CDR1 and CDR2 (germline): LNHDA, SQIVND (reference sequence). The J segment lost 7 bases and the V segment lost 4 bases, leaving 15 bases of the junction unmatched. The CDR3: CASSRGIETGLTGYTF. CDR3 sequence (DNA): TGTGCCAGTAGTAGGGGTATCGAGACAGGGCTAACTGGCTACACCTTC.

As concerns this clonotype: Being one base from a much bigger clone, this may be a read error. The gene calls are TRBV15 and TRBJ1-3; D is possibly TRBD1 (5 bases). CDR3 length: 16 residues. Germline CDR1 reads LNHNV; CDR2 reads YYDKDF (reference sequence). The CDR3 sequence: CATSRDRGTFGNTVYF. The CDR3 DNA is TGTGCCACCAGCAGAGATCGCGGGACCTTTGGAAACACCGTATATTTT.

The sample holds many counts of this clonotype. The CDR3 protein is CASSQDRQGDTEAFF. CDR3 nucleotide sequence: TGTGCCAGCAGCCAAGATCGGCAGGGGGACACTGAAGCTTTCTTT. This sequence joins TRBV4-2 and TRBJ1-1, with TRBD1 matching over 7 bases. CDR3 size: 15 residues. Germline CDR1 reads LGHNA; CDR2 reads YNFKEQ. V shed 0 bases and J 3 bases; nucleotides not matched to a gene: 4.

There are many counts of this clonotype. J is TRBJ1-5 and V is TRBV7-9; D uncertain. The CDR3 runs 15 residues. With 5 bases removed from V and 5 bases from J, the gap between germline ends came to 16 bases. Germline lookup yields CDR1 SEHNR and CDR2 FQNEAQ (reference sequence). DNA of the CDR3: TGTGCCAGCAGCCATACGACGGAGGAGGATCAGCCCCAGCATTTT. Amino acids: CASSHTTEEDQPQHF. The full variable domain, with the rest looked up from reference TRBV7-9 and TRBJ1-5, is DTGVSQNPRHKITKRGQNVTFRCDPISEHNRLYWYRQTLGQGPEFLTYFQNEAQLEKSRLLSDRFSAERPKGSFSTLEIQRTEQGDSAMYLCASSHTTEEDQPQHFGDGTRLSIL.